The clone carrying this T cell receptor (beta chain) appeared once. Its antigen remains unidentified. This sample is drawn from a study of post-analysis software for immune sequencing data. Whole-study results and caveats: Strong co-clustering by F measure was evident for samples that had been prepared in the same batch. Those with multiple sclerosis, the patient group, showed significantly lower normalized Chao1 diversity than controls. Roughly 5 TRBV segments, including TRBV5-6, TRBV5-1 and TRBV20-1, were more frequent in patients than controls.

The CDR3 totals 15 residues. The germline gives CDR1 MGHRA, CDR2 YSYEKL. The germline V and J ends were trimmed by 1 base and 5 bases, with 15 bases remaining between them. Sequencing libraries made from TCR beta cDNA carried unique molecular identifiers. The T cell input of roughly 0.95 to 10 million gave a few hundred thousand cDNA molecules. TCRdb reanalysed the PCR reads using MiXCR and keeps one entry per CDR3 protein. The sample has roughly 600,000 distinct CDR3 sequences; roughly two fifths are singletons. This sequence originates from a girl aged 5-17 years with multiple sclerosis. Sequencing was carried out using blood. V gene TRBV4-1 combines with J gene TRBJ2-7, with D hard to call. The CDR3 bases are TGCGCCAGCAGCCAAGGTCGTCCTTCCAGCGACGAGCAGTACTTC. Its translation is CASSQGRPSSDEQYF.